This is a list of T cell receptor beta chains from one sample in a study of vaccination and CD4 T cells after COVID-19. A single record per CDR3 protein comes from TCRdb applying MiXCR to the PCR reads. The table includes around 5,000 distinct CDR3 sequences, 34% detected once. The antigens these receptors bind are not known. Sequenced material: CD4+ T cells from blood, cultured in vitro, taken after SARS-CoV-2 vaccination. These receptors were taken from a human donor who had recovered from COVID-19. The CDR3 runs from the conserved cysteine through the conserved F or W. Fields, in order: D gene, J gene, clone size, V gene, CDR3 DNA, CDR3 protein. A D gene is named only where the DNA matches it firmly. Size tells how often a clone was seen (once, few, many) or the class of an expanded clone, and some rows leave it out.

-,TRBJ1-2,few,TRBV27,TGTGCCAGCAGTTTCCAGGCCGACCTGAACTATGGCTACACCTTC,CASSFQADLNYGYTF
-,TRBJ1-1,few,TRBV7-8,TGTGCCAGCAGCTTAGTCCAGGGAAGTACTGAAGCTTTCTTT,CASSLVQGSTEAFF
-,TRBJ2-7,-,TRBV7-9,TGTGCCAGCAGCTTAGGGTACAGTAACTACGAGCAGTACTTC,CASSLGYSNYEQYF
-,TRBJ2-5,-,TRBV27,TGTGCCAGCAGTTTAGGTCAGGGTGGCCAAGAGACCCAGTACTTC,CASSLGQGGQETQYF
-,TRBJ2-7,-,TRBV25-1,TGTGCCAGCAGTGATTATAGGTACGAGCAGTACTTC,CASSDYRYEQYF
-,TRBJ2-2,-,TRBV15,TGTGCCACCAGCAGAGATGGAGGGGAAGGCGGGGAGCTGTTTTTT,CATSRDGGEGGELFF
-,TRBJ2-5,-,TRBV7-9,TGTGCCACCGGACTCCACGATGGGACCCAGTACTTC,CATGLHDGTQYF
TRBD1,TRBJ1-6,-,TRBV30,TGTGCCTGGAAGGGGACAGGGGATTCACCCCTCCACTTT,CAWKGTGDSPLHF
TRBD1,TRBJ2-3,once,TRBV6-2/TRBV6-3,TGTGCCAGCAGCCGAAACCCGGACAGGGGGCGATCAGATACGCAGTATTTT,CASSRNPDRGRSDTQYF
TRBD1,TRBJ1-2,few,TRBV6-1,TGTGCCAGCAGTGAAGGTTTACAGGGGGGGAGTGGCTACACCTTC,CASSEGLQGGSGYTF
-,TRBJ1-4,-,TRBV6-1,TGTGCCAGCACCACTCCTATCCTGAATGAAAAACTGTTTTTT,CASTTPILNEKLFF
TRBD1,TRBJ1-2,-,TRBV30,TGTGCCTGTCAGGGGGAAAGGGCCTATGGCTACACCTTC,CACQGERAYGYTF
TRBD1,TRBJ1-5,few,TRBV11-3,TGTGCCAGCAGCCCGATGGACAGGGGGCCGGCTAGCAATCAGCCCCAGCATTTT,CASSPMDRGPASNQPQHF
TRBD1,TRBJ1-2,few,TRBV2,TGTGCCAGCAGTGAAAGGGCAGGGGGCAGCAGTGGCTACACCTTC,CASSERAGGSSGYTF
TRBD2,TRBJ2-1,-,TRBV19,TGTGCCAGTATCGAAAGGCCCGGGACTAGACCCCGTGAGCAGTTCTTC,CASIERPGTRPREQFF
-,TRBJ2-4,-,TRBV27,TGTGCCAGCAGTCCCTCCCATACACCCCTTCAGTACTTC,CASSPSHTPLQYF
-,TRBJ1-1,-,TRBV27,TGTGCCAGCAGTTTAGTAGGGAACACTGAAGCTTTCTTT,CASSLVGNTEAFF
-,TRBJ1-1,-,TRBV20-1,TGCAGTGCTAGAGATCGCCAGGGTTGGATGAACACTGAAGCTTTCTTT,CSARDRQGWMNTEAFF
-,TRBJ2-7,-,TRBV4-3,TGCGCCAGCAGCCACAACCTAGATAAGTACGAGCAGTACTTC,CASSHNLDKYEQYF
-,TRBJ1-1,-,TRBV5-1,TGCGCCAGCAGCTTGGACGGGGTCGGGACTGAAGCTTTCTTT,CASSLDGVGTEAFF
TRBD1,TRBJ2-4,-,TRBV19,TGTGCCAGTAGTTGGGCAGGGGGCAGAAACATTCAGTACTTC,CASSWAGGRNIQYF
-,TRBJ1-1,-,TRBV29-1,TGCAGCGTTGAAACAGGACAGAACACTGAAGCTTTCTTT,CSVETGQNTEAFF
TRBD2,TRBJ2-5,-,TRBV6-1,TGTGCCAGCAGTGAAACAAGGAGGGGTCTAGCGGGAAAAGAGACCCAGTACTTC,CASSETRRGLAGKETQYF
-,TRBJ2-3,-,TRBV10-3,TGTGCCATCAGTGAGTCGAGGTTAAACGGGTCAGATACGCAGTATTTT,CAISESRLNGSDTQYF
-,TRBJ2-1,few,TRBV20-1,TGCAGTGCTCGCACCCCGCTCCAGGGATACAATGAGCAGTTCTTC,CSARTPLQGYNEQFF
TRBD1,TRBJ1-1,-,TRBV10-3,TGTGCCATCAGTGAGACGACAGGGATGTACACTGAAGCTTTCTTT,CAISETTGMYTEAFF
TRBD1,TRBJ2-7,-,TRBV6-1,TGTGCCAGCAGTGTACGGGACAGGATTTACGAGCAGTACTTC,CASSVRDRIYEQYF
-,TRBJ1-2,-,TRBV28,TGTGCCAGCTACAGGGACTATGGCTACACCTTC,CASYRDYGYTF
TRBD1,TRBJ1-1,few,TRBV6-1,TGTGCCAGCGGTGGCAGGGGGGCCGAAGCTTTCTTT,CASGGRGAEAFF
TRBD2,TRBJ2-2,-,TRBV9,TGTGCCAGCAGCGAGCGCGGGGGACCTAACACCGGGGAGCTGTTTTTT,CASSERGGPNTGELFF